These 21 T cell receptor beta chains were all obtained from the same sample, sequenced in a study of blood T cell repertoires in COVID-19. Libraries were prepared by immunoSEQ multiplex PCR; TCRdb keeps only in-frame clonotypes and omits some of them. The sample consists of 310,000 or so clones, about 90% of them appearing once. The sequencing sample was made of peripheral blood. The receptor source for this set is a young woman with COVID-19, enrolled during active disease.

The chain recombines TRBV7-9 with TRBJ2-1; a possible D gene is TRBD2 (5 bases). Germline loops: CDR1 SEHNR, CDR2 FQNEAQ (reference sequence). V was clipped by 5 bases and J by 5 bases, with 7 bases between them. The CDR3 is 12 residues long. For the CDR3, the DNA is TGTGCCAGCAGCCGGGGAAACAATGAGCAGTTCTTC. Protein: CASSRGNNEQFF.

The CDR3 spells CASSQVSVREGGEQFF. The DNA of the CDR3 is TGTGCCAGCAGCCAAGTATCAGTCCGGGAAGGCGGTGAGCAGTTCTTC. The rearrangement uses TRBV3-1 (or the pseudogene TRBV3-2) and TRBJ2-1; D perhaps matches TRBD2 (5 bases). This CDR3 spans 16 amino acids. Trimming removed 1 base at V and 9 bases at J, with 19 bases between. Germline values: CDR1 LGHDT, CDR2 YNNKEL (reference sequence).

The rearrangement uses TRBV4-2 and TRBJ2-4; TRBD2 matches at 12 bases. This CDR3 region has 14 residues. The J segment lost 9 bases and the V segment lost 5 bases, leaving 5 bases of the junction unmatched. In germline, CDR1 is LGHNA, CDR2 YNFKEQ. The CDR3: CASSATSGSRIQYF. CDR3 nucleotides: TGTGCCAGCAGCGCGACTAGCGGGAGTCGCATTCAGTACTTC.

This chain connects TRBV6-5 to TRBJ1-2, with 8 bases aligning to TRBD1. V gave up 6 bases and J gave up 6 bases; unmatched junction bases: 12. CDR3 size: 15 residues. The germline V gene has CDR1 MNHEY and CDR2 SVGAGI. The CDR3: CASSRTHRGNNGYTF. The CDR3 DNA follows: TGTGCCAGCAGCCGGACCCACAGGGGGAATAATGGCTACACCTTC.

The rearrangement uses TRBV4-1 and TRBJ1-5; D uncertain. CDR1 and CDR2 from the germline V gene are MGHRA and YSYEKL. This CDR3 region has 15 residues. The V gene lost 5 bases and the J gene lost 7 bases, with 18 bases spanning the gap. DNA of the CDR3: TGCGCCAGCAGCGAGGCGTCCGTTTTATCACAGCCCCAGCATTTT. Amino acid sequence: CASSEASVLSQPQHF.

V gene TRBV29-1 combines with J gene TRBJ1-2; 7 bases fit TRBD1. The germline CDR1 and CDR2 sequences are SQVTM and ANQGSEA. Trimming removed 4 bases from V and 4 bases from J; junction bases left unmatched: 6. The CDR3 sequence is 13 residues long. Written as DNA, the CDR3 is TGCAGCGTTGGGGTGGACAGGCGCTATGGCTACACCTTC. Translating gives CSVGVDRRYGYTF.

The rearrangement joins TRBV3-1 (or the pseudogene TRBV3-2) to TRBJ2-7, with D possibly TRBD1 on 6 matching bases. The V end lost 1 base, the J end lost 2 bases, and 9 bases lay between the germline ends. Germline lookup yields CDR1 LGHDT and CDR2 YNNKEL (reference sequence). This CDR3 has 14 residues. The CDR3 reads CASSQAQGPYEQYF. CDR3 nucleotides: TGTGCCAGCAGCCAAGCACAGGGACCCTACGAGCAGTACTTC.

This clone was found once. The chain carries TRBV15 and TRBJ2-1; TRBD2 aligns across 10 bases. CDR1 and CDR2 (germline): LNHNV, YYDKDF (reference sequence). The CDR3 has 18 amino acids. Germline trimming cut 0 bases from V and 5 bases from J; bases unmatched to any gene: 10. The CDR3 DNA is TGTGCCACCAGCAGAGATGCTTTGATGCTAGCGGGGGACAATGAGCAGTTCTTC. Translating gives CATSRDALMLAGDNEQFF. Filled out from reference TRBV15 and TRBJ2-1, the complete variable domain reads DAMVIQNPRYQVTQFGKPVTLSCSQTLNHNVMYWYQQKSSQAPKLLFHYYDKDFNNEADTPDNFQSRRPNTSFCFLDIRSPGLGDTAMYLCATSRDALMLAGDNEQFFGPGTRLTVL.

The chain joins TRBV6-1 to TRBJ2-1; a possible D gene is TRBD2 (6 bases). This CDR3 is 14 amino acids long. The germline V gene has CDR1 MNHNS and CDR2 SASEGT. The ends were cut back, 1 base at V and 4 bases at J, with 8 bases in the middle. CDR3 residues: CASSEVSGYNEQFF. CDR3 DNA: TGTGCCAGCAGTGAAGTAAGCGGGTACAATGAGCAGTTCTTC.

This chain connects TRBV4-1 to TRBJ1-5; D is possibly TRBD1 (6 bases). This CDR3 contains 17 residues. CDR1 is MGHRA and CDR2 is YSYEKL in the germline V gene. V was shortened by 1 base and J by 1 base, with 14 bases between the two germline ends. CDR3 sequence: CASSQVPGAGSNQPQHF. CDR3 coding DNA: TGCGCCAGCAGCCAAGTTCCAGGGGCTGGGAGCAATCAGCCCCAGCATTTT.

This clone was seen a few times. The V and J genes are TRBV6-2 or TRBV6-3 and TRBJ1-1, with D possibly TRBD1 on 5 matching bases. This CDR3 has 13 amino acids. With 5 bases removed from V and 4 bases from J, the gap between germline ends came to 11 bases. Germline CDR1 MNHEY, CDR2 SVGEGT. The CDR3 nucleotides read TGTGCCAGCAGTGTCAACGGGGGCACTGAAGCTTTCTTT. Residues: CASSVNGGTEAFF.

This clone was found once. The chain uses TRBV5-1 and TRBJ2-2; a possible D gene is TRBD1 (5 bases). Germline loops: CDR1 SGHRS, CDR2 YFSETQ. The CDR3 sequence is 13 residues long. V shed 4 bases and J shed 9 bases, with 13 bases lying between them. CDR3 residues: CASSNPGSWELFF. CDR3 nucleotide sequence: TGCGCCAGCAGCAACCCAGGGTCCTGGGAGCTGTTTTTT.

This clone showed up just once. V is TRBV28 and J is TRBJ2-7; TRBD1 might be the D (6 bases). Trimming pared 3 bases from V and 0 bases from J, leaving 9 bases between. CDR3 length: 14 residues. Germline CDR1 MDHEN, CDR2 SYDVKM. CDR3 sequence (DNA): TGTGCCAGCAGTTTTTGGGGGCCCTCCTACGAGCAGTACTTC. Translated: CASSFWGPSYEQYF.

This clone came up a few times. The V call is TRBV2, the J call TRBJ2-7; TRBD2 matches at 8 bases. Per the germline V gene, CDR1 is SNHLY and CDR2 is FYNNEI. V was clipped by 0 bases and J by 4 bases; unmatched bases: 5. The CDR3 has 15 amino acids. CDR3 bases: TGTGCCAGCAGTGAAGCCAGCGGGAGAACGTACGAGCAGTACTTC. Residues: CASSEASGRTYEQYF.

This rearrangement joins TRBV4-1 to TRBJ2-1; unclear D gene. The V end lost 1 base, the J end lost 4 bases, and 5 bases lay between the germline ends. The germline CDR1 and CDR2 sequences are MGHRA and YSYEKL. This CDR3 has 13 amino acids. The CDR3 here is CASSQGNYNEQFF. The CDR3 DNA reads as TGCGCCAGCAGCCAAGGTAATTACAATGAGCAGTTCTTC.

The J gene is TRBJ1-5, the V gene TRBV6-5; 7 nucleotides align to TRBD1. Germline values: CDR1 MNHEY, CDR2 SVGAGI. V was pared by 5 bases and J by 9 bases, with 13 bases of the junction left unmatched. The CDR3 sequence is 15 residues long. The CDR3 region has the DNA TGTGCCAGCAGTCCGAACCGGGACAGAATCTCGCCCCAGCATTTT. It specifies CASSPNRDRISPQHF.

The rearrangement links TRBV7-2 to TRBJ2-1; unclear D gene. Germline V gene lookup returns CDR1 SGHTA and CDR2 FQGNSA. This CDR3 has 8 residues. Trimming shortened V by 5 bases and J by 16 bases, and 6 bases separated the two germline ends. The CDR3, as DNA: TGTGCCAGCAGCCCTTTTTTCTTC. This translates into CASSPFFF.

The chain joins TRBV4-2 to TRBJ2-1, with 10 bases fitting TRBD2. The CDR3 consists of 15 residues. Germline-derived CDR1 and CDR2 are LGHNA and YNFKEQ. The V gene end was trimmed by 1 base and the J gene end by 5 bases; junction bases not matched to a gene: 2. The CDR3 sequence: CASSQGLAGHNEQFF. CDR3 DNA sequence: TGTGCCAGCAGCCAAGGACTAGCGGGCCACAATGAGCAGTTCTTC.

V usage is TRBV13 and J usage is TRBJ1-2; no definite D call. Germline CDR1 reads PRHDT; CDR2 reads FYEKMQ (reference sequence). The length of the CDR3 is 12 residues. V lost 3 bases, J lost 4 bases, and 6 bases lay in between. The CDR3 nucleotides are TGTGCCAGCAGCTTCGGAGTCTATGGCTACACCTTC. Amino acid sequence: CASSFGVYGYTF. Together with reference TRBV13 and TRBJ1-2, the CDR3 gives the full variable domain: AAGVIQSPRHLIKEKRETATLKCYPIPRHDTVYWYQQGPGQDPQFLISFYEKMQSDKGSIPDRFSAQQFSDYHSELNMSSLELGDSALYFCASSFGVYGYTFGSGTRLTVV.

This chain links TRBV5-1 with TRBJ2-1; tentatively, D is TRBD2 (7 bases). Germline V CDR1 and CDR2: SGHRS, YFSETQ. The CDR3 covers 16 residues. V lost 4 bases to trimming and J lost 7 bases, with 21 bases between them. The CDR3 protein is CASSPLKGGGPNEQFF. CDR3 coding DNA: TGCGCCAGCAGCCCGCTCAAGGGGGGAGGGCCTAATGAGCAGTTCTTC.

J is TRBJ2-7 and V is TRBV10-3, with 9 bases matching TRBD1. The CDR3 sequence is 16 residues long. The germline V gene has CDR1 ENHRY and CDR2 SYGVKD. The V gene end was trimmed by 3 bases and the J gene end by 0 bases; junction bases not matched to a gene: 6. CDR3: CAISDGQGKSSYEQYF. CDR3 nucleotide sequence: TGTGCCATCAGTGATGGACAGGGGAAGAGCTCCTACGAGCAGTACTTC.